This TCR beta chain stems from a study of human T cells and chemical hapten exposure. Researchers extracted total RNA from unfractionated whole blood. Unique molecular identifiers were attached to individual cDNA molecules within the library. Original analysis: There were a median of approximately 96,000 TCRs per sample, with a range from about 23,224 to 690,600. Each CDR3 protein is one row after TCRdb ran MiXCR on the 5' RACE reads. The V and J calls reflect TCRdb's pipeline rather than the authors' work. The sample has some 78,000 distinct CDR3 sequences, roughly 8.4% seen once. Germline V gene sequence: CDR1 SEHNR, CDR2 FQNEAQ (reference sequence). CDR3 size: 15 residues. V dropped 1 base and J dropped 1 base, with 7 bases sitting between them.

The genes are TRBV7-9 and TRBJ2-2, with D possibly matching TRBD1 (5 bases). This receptor was identified in a male donor in good health. CDR3 sequence: CASSLGTRNTGELFF. The CDR3 region has the DNA TGTGCCAGCAGCTTAGGGACAAGGAACACCGGGGAGCTGTTTTTT.